This section outlines one T cell receptor (beta chain) sequence together with its context. What it recognizes is unknown. Gene labels here are mouse ones. The read falls 1 residue short of the CDR3 end, and the missing part is taken from the germline J gene. Time point of the sample: mouse harvest day 14 after allogeneic transplant. Mouse grafts combined 10^7 T-cell-depleted bone marrow cells with 10^6 splenic CD5+ T cells. Mice had MHC-mismatched B6 into BALB/c GVHD, sampled day 7 or 14. This specimen belongs to a study of tissue T cells after allogeneic stem cell transplantation. Assay used: immunoSEQ multiplex PCR; TCRdb lists only in-frame clones, some missing. The data hold approximately 2,100 clones, with roughly 50% observed a single time. Study-level results: Alloreactivity or antigen specificity of tissue TCRs was not determined; some clones might be host cells. Blood and spleen captured only part of the tissue TCR repertoire.

V was pared by 5 bases and J by 0 bases, with 4 bases of the junction left unmatched. CDR1 FNHDT and CDR2 SITEND come from the germline V gene (reference sequence). This CDR3 spans 14 amino acids. The TCR comes from a female BALB/c mouse given C57BL/6 T cells with graft-versus-host disease after an allogeneic hematopoietic cell transplant. Sample: liver tissue. The chain recombines TRBV19 with TRBJ1-2; 7 bases fit TRBD1. CDR3 DNA, as far as it was read: TGTGCCAGCAGGTCGCAGGGGGCAAACTCCGACTACACC. Protein sequence: CASRSQGANSDYT. The whole CDR3 protein is CASRSQGANSDYTF.